This entry lists 19 T cell receptor beta chains sequenced from one sample in a study of T cells in Graves' hyperthyroidism and ophthalmopathy. TCR beta CDR3 region amplification was performed from RNA transcripts. First-round RT-PCR of the TCR CDR3 relied on the HTBI primer set. MiXCR, run by TCRdb on the multiplex PCR reads, gives a single entry per CDR3 protein. The sample lists 690,000 or so distinct CDR3 sequences; 18% were seen once. The sequencing input was blood. Receptors originate from a woman in her forties or fifties with Graves' hyperthyroidism that later progressed to Graves' ophthalmopathy.

This clonotype turned up a few times. This chain joins TRBV5-1 and TRBJ2-7; a possible D gene is TRBD1 (5 bases). Germline V gene data show CDR1 as SGHRS and CDR2 as YFSETQ. V was shortened by 1 base and J by 2 bases, with 10 bases between the two germline ends. The CDR3 has 14 residues. The CDR3 DNA sequence: TGCGCCAGCAGCTTGTTGACAGCCACCTACGAGCAGTACTTC. Its protein product is CASSLLTATYEQYF.

Ten or more counts support this clonotype. This sequence joins TRBV7-2 and TRBJ2-3, with D perhaps matching TRBD1 (5 bases). Germline V gene lookup returns CDR1 SGHTA and CDR2 FQGNSA. V was shortened by 4 bases and J by 3 bases, with 11 bases between the two germline ends. This CDR3 is 14 amino acids long. As DNA, the CDR3 is TGTGCCAGCAGCTCACTAAGGGGAACAGATACGCAGTATTTT. It translates to CASSSLRGTDTQYF.

This clonotype came up a few times. V usage is TRBV10-3 and J usage is TRBJ1-5; no clear D. The CDR3 contains 14 residues. Trimming removed 6 bases from V and 0 bases from J, with 9 bases in between. Per the germline V gene, CDR1 is ENHRY and CDR2 is SYGVKD. The CDR3: CAIRDGRSNQPQHF. DNA for the CDR3: TGTGCCATCAGGGACGGCCGTAGCAATCAGCCCCAGCATTTT.

This sequence joins TRBV7-3 and TRBJ1-1, with D tentatively TRBD1 (5 bases). Germline-derived CDR1 and CDR2 are SGHTA and FQGTGA. V lost 3 bases and J lost 6, with 11 bases in between. The CDR3 has 13 residues. DNA for the CDR3: TGTGCCAGCAGCTTCCAAGGGGTCTCTGAAGCTTTCTTT. It is translated as CASSFQGVSEAFF. Full variable domain (missing parts from reference TRBV7-3 and TRBJ1-1): GAGVSQTPSNKVTEKGKYVELRCDPISGHTALYWYRQSLGQGPEFLIYFQGTGAADDSGLPNDRFFAVRPEGSVSTLKIQRTERGDSAVYLCASSFQGVSEAFFGQGTRLTVV.

The chain recombines TRBV6-1 with TRBJ1-5, with TRBD1 identical over 8 bases. V lost 8 bases and J lost 2; bases outside the gene matches: 8. Germline V gene lookup returns CDR1 MNHNS and CDR2 SASEGT. This CDR3 is 15 amino acids long. This CDR3 reads CASASDRGGNQPQHF. CDR3 bases: TGTGCCAGCGCATCAGACAGGGGCGGCAATCAGCCCCAGCATTTT.

This clonotype was detected ten times or more. The chain has TRBV12-3 or TRBV12-4 and TRBJ2-2, with D hard to call. The CDR3 length is 16 residues. The ends were cut back, 1 base at V and 1 base at J, with 10 bases in the middle. CDR3 bases: TGTGCCAGCAGTTTAGGGCTGGACGGGAACACCGGGGAGCTGTTTTTT. This encodes CASSLGLDGNTGELFF.

This clonotype was observed once. This rearrangement joins TRBV19 to TRBJ2-3; TRBD1 agrees at 9 bases. The germline V gene encodes CDR1 LNHDA and CDR2 SQIVND (reference sequence). After removal of 3 bases from V and 6 bases from J, the junction contained 4 bases not matched to a gene. The CDR3 spans 14 residues. The CDR3 loop reads CASSIWDRADTQYF. The DNA for the CDR3 is TGTGCCAGTAGTATTTGGGACAGGGCGGATACGCAGTATTTT.

This clonotype was detected only once. The CDR3, as DNA: TGTGCCAGCAGTTACTCGGCCTATAACTATGGCTACACCTTC. This sequence encodes CASSYSAYNYGYTF. The gene calls are TRBV6-6 and TRBJ1-2; D is unresolved. This CDR3 is built from 14 residues. The V gene's germline CDR1 is MNHNY and CDR2 SVGAGI (reference sequence). V was trimmed by 0 bases and J by 1 base, leaving 6 bases between them.

The genes are TRBV12-3 or TRBV12-4 and TRBJ1-4, with TRBD1 matching over 7 bases. The junction had 13 bases not matched to a gene; V was cut back by 5 bases and J by 7 bases. The CDR3 has 16 residues. For the CDR3, the DNA is TGTGCCAGCAGTGACCGGGACAGAGGTAATGGTGAAAAACTGTTTTTT. Protein sequence: CASSDRDRGNGEKLFF.

The chain carries TRBV19 and TRBJ1-1; no firm D call. Germline values: CDR1 LNHDA, CDR2 SQIVND (reference sequence). The CDR3 loop spans 13 amino acids. V lost 7 bases to trimming and J lost 1 base, with 10 bases between them. CDR3 in DNA: TGTGCCAGTACCCCCAGACAGAACACTGAAGCTTTCTTT. It yields the protein CASTPRQNTEAFF.

This clonotype appeared a few times. The gene calls are TRBV6-1 and TRBJ1-1; the D gene is possibly TRBD1 (5 bases). Germline values: CDR1 MNHNS, CDR2 SASEGT. The CDR3 is made up of 13 amino acids. The germline V and J ends were trimmed by 9 bases and 2 bases, with 13 bases remaining between them. The DNA of the CDR3 is TGTGCCAGTCCTCGGGACGGCAACACTGAAGCTTTCTTT. This encodes CASPRDGNTEAFF.

The chain combines TRBV14 with TRBJ2-2; D remains unclear. V lost 1 base and J lost 6, with 6 bases in between. CDR1 is SGHDN, CDR2 FVKESK, per germline. There are 13 residues in the CDR3. The CDR3 coding sequence is TGTGCCAGCAGCCAAGCGGACCCCGGGGAGCTGTTTTTT. It yields the protein CASSQADPGELFF.

The chain combines TRBV24-1 with TRBJ2-3; D may be TRBD2 (5 bases). The germline V and J ends were trimmed by 4 bases and 4 bases, with 8 bases remaining between them. Germline-derived CDR1 and CDR2 are KGHDR and SFDVKD. This CDR3 is 13 amino acids long. The CDR3 sequence: CATSDGEADTQYF. The CDR3 region has the DNA TGTGCCACCAGTGACGGGGAAGCAGATACGCAGTATTTT.

This clonotype came up many times. The genes are TRBV20-1 and TRBJ1-1, with TRBD1 matching 7 bases. CDR1 and CDR2 from the germline V gene are DFQATT and SNEGSKA (reference sequence). Trimming took 3 bases from V and 0 from J; bases not matched to a gene: 7. The CDR3 contains 15 residues. The CDR3 loop is CSASRGQAMNTEAFF. The CDR3 DNA is TGCAGTGCTAGTAGAGGACAGGCCATGAACACTGAAGCTTTCTTT.

This clonotype was picked up a small number of times. This rearrangement joins TRBV29-1 to TRBJ2-5, with D perhaps TRBD1 (5 bases). CDR3 size: 14 residues. The V end lost 6 bases, the J end lost 4 bases, and 18 bases lay between the germline ends. Germline CDR1 reads SQVTM; CDR2 reads ANQGSEA. This CDR3 reads CSVLIGETAETQYF. The CDR3 bases are TGCAGCGTCCTGATAGGGGAAACGGCAGAGACCCAGTACTTC.

This clonotype was recorded at least ten times. V is TRBV7-2 and J is TRBJ2-7; D is ambiguous. The V and J ends lost 5 bases and 0 bases respectively, with 11 bases between them. Germline CDR1 SGHTA, CDR2 FQGNSA. This CDR3 contains 14 residues. The CDR3 reads CASSTTQYSYEQYF. CDR3 in DNA: TGTGCCAGCAGCACAACACAGTACTCCTACGAGCAGTACTTC.

J is TRBJ1-1 and V is TRBV11-2; D may be TRBD1 (5 bases). With 3 bases removed from V and 10 bases from J, the gap between germline ends came to 9 bases. This CDR3 is built from 11 residues. CDR1 is SGHAT, CDR2 FQNNGV, per germline. The CDR3 DNA reads TGTGCCAGCAGCTTTCACCAGGGAGCTTTCTTT. Residues: CASSFHQGAFF. The full variable domain, with the rest looked up from reference TRBV11-2 and TRBJ1-1, is EAGVAQSPRYKIIEKRQSVAFWCNPISGHATLYWYQQILGQGPKLLIQFQNNGVVDDSQLPKDRFSAERLKGVDSTLKIQPAKLEDSAVYLCASSFHQGAFFGQGTRLTVV.

In its sample, this clonotype was seen a few times. The genes are TRBV19 and TRBJ1-5; tentatively, D is TRBD1 (5 bases). Trimming took off 5 bases at V and 6 bases at J, with 17 bases between the two ends. Germline CDR1 is LNHDA and CDR2 is SQIVND (reference sequence). The length of the CDR3 is 15 residues. CDR3 sequence: CASSVGTHRGQPQHF. The CDR3 DNA follows: TGTGCCAGTAGTGTCGGGACGCACAGAGGTCAGCCCCAGCATTTT.

This clonotype turned up a few times. The chain joins TRBV29-1 to TRBJ2-2; perhaps TRBD2 as D (6 bases). The germline CDR1 and CDR2 sequences are SQVTM and ANQGSEA. V lost 1 base and J 3 bases, leaving 9 bases between the germline ends. The CDR3 length is 14 residues. This CDR3 reads CSVEVGGDTGELFF. For the CDR3, the DNA is TGCAGCGTTGAAGTTGGAGGGGACACCGGGGAGCTGTTTTTT.